What follows are 22 T cell receptor beta chains derived from one specimen sequenced in a study of T-cell reconstitution after alpha-beta-depleted transplantation in children. Molecular barcoding with unique molecular identifiers was used for the TCRbeta library. One entry per CDR3 protein results from TCRdb running MiXCR on the PCR reads. Among hundreds of thousands of distinct CDR3 sequences listed, around 14% were seen once. Here the sequenced sample was PBMCs, taken before TCRalphabeta/CD19-depleted stem cell transplant. The receptors derive from a girl aged 2-10 years with congenital amegakaryocytic thrombocytopenia, due to receive a stem cell transplant.

This clonotype occurred a few times. The junction departs from the called germline gene at one end, perhaps through a read error. The genes are TRBV7-8 and TRBJ2-1; D may be TRBD1 (5 bases). The CDR3 has 15 amino acids. CDR1 SGHVS and CDR2 FQNEAQ come from the germline V gene. The CDR3: CASSLVGVPYNEQFF. The CDR3 bases are TGTGCTAGCAGCTTAGTAGGGGTCCCCTACAATGAGCAGTTCTTC.

This clonotype was counted many times. The chain combines TRBV15 with TRBJ2-2; D ambiguous. The CDR3 runs 16 residues. CDR1 LNHNV and CDR2 YYDKDF come from the germline V gene (reference sequence). Trimming took off 5 bases at V and 0 bases at J, with 13 bases between the two ends. CDR3 in amino acids: CATSSLGFTNTGELFF. The CDR3 bases are TGTGCCACCAGCTCTCTGGGGTTCACGAACACCGGGGAGCTGTTTTTT.

As for this clonotype: This may come from a read error, since a much larger clone is one base off. Likely a read error: the CDR3 ends without its conserved phenylalanine or tryptophan. No DNA is shown, since the ends of the CDR3 on it are uncertain; the CDR3 is the one TCRdb lists. The chain links TRBV12-3 or TRBV12-4 to TRBJ2-1; the table's D call, TRBD1, was not checked against the DNA. The CDR3 has 13 amino acids, counting both end residues. The CDR3 sequence is CASSSGSGQGKFS.

V and J are TRBV28 and TRBJ2-1, with 7 bases lining up with TRBD2. The CDR3 runs to 15 residues. Germline V gene sequence: CDR1 MDHEN, CDR2 SYDVKM. The trim removed 7 bases at V and 2 bases at J, leaving 8 bases unmatched. The CDR3 nucleotides are TGTGCCAGCAAAGGGGTAGCGGGTCCCTACAATGAGCAGTTCTTC. Residues: CASKGVAGPYNEQFF.

The CDR3 DNA reads as TGTGCCAGCAGCTTAGTGAGCTTCCAGAATTCACCCCTCCACTTT. Protein: CASSLVSFQNSPLHF. The chain couples TRBV7-8 to TRBJ1-6; no definite D call. The V end was cut by 1 base, the J end by 7 bases, with 11 bases between. Germline-derived CDR1 and CDR2 are SGHVS and FQNEAQ. This CDR3 has 15 residues.

This clonotype has at least ten counts. V is TRBV6-1 and J is TRBJ2-1; D is unclear. V lost 4 bases and J lost 0, with 16 bases in between. CDR1 is MNHNS and CDR2 is SASEGT in the germline V gene. The CDR3 is made up of 17 amino acids. The CDR3 is CASSGRLGASSYNEQFF. The CDR3 DNA follows: TGTGCCAGCAGTGGACGTTTGGGCGCCAGCTCCTACAATGAGCAGTTCTTC.

This clonotype occurred many times. The chain uses TRBV7-2 and TRBJ2-2; no clear D gene. Germline lookup yields CDR1 SGHTA and CDR2 FQGNSA. Trimming removed 1 base from V and 6 bases from J, with 9 bases in between. The CDR3 length is 14 residues. The CDR3 reads CASSLGVGAGELFF. CDR3 sequence (DNA): TGTGCCAGCAGCTTAGGGGTCGGCGCCGGGGAGCTGTTTTTT.

This clonotype was picked up a small number of times. The genes are TRBV11-3 and TRBJ2-2, with 12 bases matching TRBD2. Trimming removed 5 bases from V and 6 bases from J; junction bases left unmatched: 4. From germline, CDR1 is SGHNT and CDR2 YENEEA. The CDR3 has 15 amino acids. The CDR3 loop reads CASSRTSGIPGELFF. Here the CDR3 DNA reads TGTGCCAGCAGCCGGACTAGCGGGATCCCCGGGGAGCTGTTTTTT.

This clonotype was seen at least ten times. The chain combines TRBV27 with TRBJ2-1; 8 nucleotides align to TRBD2. CDR3 length: 20 residues. The germline V gene encodes CDR1 MNHEY and CDR2 SMNVEV (reference sequence). V lost 6 bases to trimming and J lost 5 bases; unmatched junction nucleotides: 24. For the CDR3, the DNA is TGTGCCAGCAGCCGACCCACGGAAATCGGGACTAGTTACTCACACAATGAGCAGTTCTTC. The encoded protein is CASSRPTEIGTSYSHNEQFF.

As concerns this clonotype: A read error may be the cause here, since a much bigger clone is one base away. The genes are TRBV12-3 or TRBV12-4 and TRBJ2-5, with D tentatively TRBD2 (5 bases). Trimming shortened V by 7 bases and J by 3 bases, and 12 bases separated the two germline ends. This CDR3 is built from 13 residues. The CDR3 region is CASTALGEETQYF. The DNA of the CDR3 is TGTGCCAGCACCGCCCTCGGGGAAGAGACCCAGTACTTC.

This clonotype showed up just a few times. The V and J genes are TRBV5-1 and TRBJ2-7, with 8 bases that match TRBD2. In germline, CDR1 is SGHRS, CDR2 YFSETQ. This CDR3 comprises 14 residues. V lost 2 bases, J lost 3 bases, and 4 bases stayed unmatched. The CDR3 region has the DNA TGCGCCAGCAGCTTCTTTCTAGCGGGCTACGAGCAGTACTTC. Protein sequence: CASSFFLAGYEQYF.

This clonotype was recorded many times. The gene calls are TRBV7-9 and TRBJ2-1; D is unresolved. The V end lost 5 bases, the J end lost 8 bases, and 10 bases lay between the germline ends. CDR3 size: 12 residues. Germline V gives CDR1 SEHNR, CDR2 FQNEAQ (reference sequence). CDR3 in amino acids: CASSQTSDEQFF. DNA of the CDR3: TGTGCCAGCAGCCAAACGTCTGATGAGCAGTTCTTC.

The table lists this clonotype with many counts. This sequence joins TRBV12-3 or TRBV12-4 and TRBJ1-4, with a possible D match to TRBD1 (5 bases). V lost 5 bases and J 2 bases, leaving 15 bases between the germline ends. The CDR3 has 16 amino acids. CDR3 region: CASSLTVGGTNEKLFF. For the CDR3, the DNA is TGTGCCAGCAGTCTCACCGTCGGGGGTACTAATGAAAAACTGTTTTTT.

Concerning this clonotype itself: A read error may be the cause here, since a much bigger clone is one base away. The V call is TRBV12-3 or TRBV12-4, the J call TRBJ2-2; D may correspond to TRBD1 or TRBD2 (6 bases each). This CDR3 has 16 residues. The chain's CDR3 is CANSLMGGDHTGELFF. The CDR3 coding sequence is TGTGCCAACAGTTTAATGGGGGGCGATCACACCGGGGAGCTGTTTTTT.

This clonotype was seen at least ten times. The chain uses TRBV9 and TRBJ2-7; TRBD1 matches 9 bases. Germline CDR1 is SGDLS and CDR2 is YYNGEE. This CDR3 comprises 13 residues. The V and J ends lost 7 bases and 6 bases, in that order; junction bases with no gene match: 8. The CDR3 sequence is CASGGQGFSEQYF. The CDR3 region has the DNA TGTGCCAGCGGGGGACAGGGTTTTTCCGAGCAGTACTTC.

This clonotype was seen ten or more times. The gene calls are TRBV15 and TRBJ2-7; D may match TRBD1 or TRBD2 (5 bases each). The CDR3 has 16 residues. Trimming took off 6 bases at V and 7 bases at J, with 25 bases between the two ends. Germline V CDR1 and CDR2: LNHNV, YYDKDF (reference sequence). The CDR3 nucleotides read TGTGCCACCAGTTCGGACGGGGCCTTTCAAGGTGGAGAGCAGTACTTC. It codes for CATSSDGAFQGGEQYF.

In this sample, this clonotype turned up a few times. A junction end diverges from the germline sequence, so it may reflect a read error. The rearrangement uses TRBV6-1 and TRBJ2-3, with 14 bases aligning to TRBD2. The CDR3 runs 18 residues. Germline values: CDR1 MNHNS, CDR2 SASEGT. The DNA of the CDR3 is TGTGCCAGCGGTGATACCGGGACTAGCGGGAGAACGAGGGATACGCAGTATTTT. Amino acids: CASGDTGTSGRTRDTQYF.

This clonotype was observed a few times. The chain joins TRBV9 to TRBJ2-3; TRBD2 agrees at 7 bases. Germline CDR1 reads SGDLS; CDR2 reads YYNGEE. The CDR3 consists of 17 residues. The ends lost 2 bases at V and 2 bases at J; junction bases unmatched: 11. In DNA form, the CDR3 reads TGTGCCAGCAGCGTGGGCCGGGCTAGCGGACCCACAGATACGCAGTATTTT. Protein: CASSVGRASGPTDTQYF.

This clonotype was recorded many times. The genes are TRBV29-1 and TRBJ2-1, with D uncertain. The germline gives CDR1 SQVTM, CDR2 ANQGSEA. This CDR3 has 13 residues. The ends were cut back, 5 bases at V and 9 bases at J, with 17 bases in the middle. The CDR3 bases are TGCAGCGTTTGTCAGGATGAGGCCGGTGAGCAGTTCTTC. This gives the protein CSVCQDEAGEQFF.

The sample holds a few counts of this clonotype. The chain employs TRBV7-9 and TRBJ2-3; D is unresolved. CDR1 and CDR2 from the germline V gene are SEHNR and FQNEAQ (reference sequence). This CDR3 region has 13 residues. Trimming took 5 bases from V and 4 from J, leaving 10 bases between them. The chain's CDR3 is CASSAIVPDTQYF. The CDR3 DNA reads as TGTGCCAGCAGCGCGATAGTCCCAGATACGCAGTATTTT.

The CDR3 region is CSSYGDNEQFF. CDR3 DNA sequence: TGCAGTTCGTACGGGGATAATGAGCAGTTCTTC. This chain connects TRBV20-1 to TRBJ2-1; a weak D match, TRBD2 (5 bases). Germline-derived CDR1 and CDR2 are DFQATT and SNEGSKA (reference sequence). The CDR3 runs 11 residues. The V end was cut by 8 bases, the J end by 7 bases, with 12 bases between.

In this sample, this clonotype turned up many times. The chain couples TRBV2 to TRBJ2-7, with unresolved D. Trimming removed 6 bases at V and 2 bases at J, with 14 bases between. The length of the CDR3 is 14 residues. Germline CDR1 and CDR2: SNHLY and FYNNEI. For the CDR3, the DNA is TGTGCCAGCAGCGCTGGGCGAGGCCCCTACGAGCAGTACTTC. Residues: CASSAGRGPYEQYF.